These 7 T cell receptor beta chains share one sample of origin, sequenced in a study of human T cells and chemical hapten exposure. TCRdb re-called the RACE reads through MiXCR, storing one row per CDR3 protein. This table holds 330,000 or so distinct CDR3 sequences, about 6% found once. Time point specified: patch test 2, 6 weeks after DPC sensitization. Treatment given: therapeutic diphenylcyclopropenone sensitization with weekly scalp DPC. Source: whole blood, taken in connection with sensitization to the hapten diphenylcyclopropenone (DPC). These receptors were obtained from a woman in her late teens or twenties with alopecia areata. Some clones in this sample may be carry-over from other donors' samples.

This clonotype was counted at least ten times. The chain links TRBV7-2 to TRBJ2-4; D unclear. Germline values: CDR1 SGHTA, CDR2 FQGNSA. The CDR3 loop spans 11 amino acids. Trimming removed 2 bases from V and 7 bases from J, with 3 bases in between. CDR3 sequence reads: CASSLKNIQYF. In DNA form, the CDR3 reads TGTGCCAGCAGCTTAAAGAACATTCAGTACTTC. The full variable domain, with the rest looked up from reference TRBV7-2 and TRBJ2-4, is GAGVSQSPSNKVTEKGKDVELRCDPISGHTALYWYRQSLGQGLEFLIYFQGNSAPDKSGLPSDRFSAERTGGSVSTLTIQRTQQEDSAVYLCASSLKNIQYFGAGTRLSVL.

There are a few counts of this clonotype. V usage is TRBV20-1 and J usage is TRBJ1-1; 10 bases align to TRBD1. This CDR3 is 16 amino acids long. The junction had 13 bases not matched to a gene; V was cut back by 6 bases and J by 3 bases. The V gene's germline CDR1 is DFQATT and CDR2 SNEGSKA (reference sequence). For the CDR3, the DNA is TGCAGTGCCAGACAGGGGGCCGAGATTCTTGACACTGAAGCTTTCTTT. Its translation: CSARQGAEILDTEAFF.

The sample holds many counts of this clonotype. V usage is TRBV12-3 or TRBV12-4 and J usage is TRBJ1-1; D is unclear. V dropped 2 bases and J dropped 4 bases, with 8 bases sitting between them. The CDR3 has 13 amino acids. CDR3 nucleotides: TGTGCCAGCAGTTTAACAGTTCGCACTGAAGCTTTCTTT. Its protein product is CASSLTVRTEAFF.

This clonotype occurred a few times. V and J are TRBV6-2 or TRBV6-3 and TRBJ1-4; D might be TRBD1 (6 bases). Trimming shortened V by 8 bases and J by 5 bases, and 15 bases separated the two germline ends. Looked up from germline, CDR1 is MNHEY and CDR2 is SVGEGT. The CDR3 runs 14 residues. This chain's CDR3 is CASAIQGRNEKLFF. The CDR3 DNA reads TGTGCCAGCGCGATACAGGGCCGAAATGAAAAACTGTTTTTT.

The CDR3 sequence is CASSPVGAGGNYGYTF. The CDR3 DNA follows: TGTGCCAGCTCACCAGTCGGAGCAGGGGGGAACTATGGCTACACCTTC. This rearrangement joins TRBV18 to TRBJ1-2, with TRBD1 matching 7 bases. V gave up 2 bases and J gave up 2 bases; unmatched junction bases: 8. The CDR3 runs to 16 residues. In germline, CDR1 is KGHSH, CDR2 LQKENI.

The CDR3 protein is CSAPGAGGNLRNQPQHF. The CDR3 nucleotides read TGCAGTGCGCCCGGTGCAGGGGGCAATCTGCGCAATCAGCCCCAGCATTTT. The V call is TRBV20-1, the J call TRBJ1-5, with TRBD1 identical over 8 bases. The germline V gene encodes CDR1 DFQATT and CDR2 SNEGSKA (reference sequence). The CDR3 loop spans 17 amino acids. V trimming: 6 bases; J trimming: 2 bases; junction bases outside the gene matches: 15.

The chain joins TRBV14 to TRBJ2-2; D gene ambiguous. V was trimmed by 2 bases and J by 6 bases, leaving 7 bases between them. The CDR3 runs to 13 residues. Germline assignment: CDR1 SGHDN and CDR2 FVKESK. CDR3 sequence reads: CASSQSLAGELFF. CDR3 DNA sequence: TGTGCCAGCAGCCAATCACTGGCCGGGGAGCTGTTTTTT.